The present TCR beta chain was sequenced within a study of shared clonotypes between healthy human individuals. Study-wide findings and caveats: Incomplete sequencing of sorted subsets was indicated by rarefaction despite large depth.

Comments on this clone: As yet, its antigen is unknown.

V shed 7 bases and J shed 4 bases, with 17 bases lying between them. The CDR3 runs 15 residues. Germline CDR1 reads SEHNR; CDR2 reads FQNEAQ (reference sequence). In the sorted-subset replicate PCRs, 150 to 200 ng DNA, tens of thousands of T cell genomes, was used. Some clones are missing from TCRdb's copy, which holds only in-frame ones; the method was immunoSEQ multiplex PCR. The repertoire holds millions of clones, with about 95% as singletons. Naive CD8 isolation took CD45RO-negative cells positively selected for CCR7 and excluded terminally differentiated effector memory CD45RA+ cells. The sequence came from a man younger than 35 in good health. The chain is built from TRBV7-9 and TRBJ1-3; a possible D gene is TRBD1 (5 bases). Sequenced input: naive CD8+ T cells sorted from blood. The CDR3 region has the DNA TGTGCCAGCACCCTAGTGGGGGGATTGGGAAACACCATATATTTT. This translates into CASTLVGGLGNTIYF.